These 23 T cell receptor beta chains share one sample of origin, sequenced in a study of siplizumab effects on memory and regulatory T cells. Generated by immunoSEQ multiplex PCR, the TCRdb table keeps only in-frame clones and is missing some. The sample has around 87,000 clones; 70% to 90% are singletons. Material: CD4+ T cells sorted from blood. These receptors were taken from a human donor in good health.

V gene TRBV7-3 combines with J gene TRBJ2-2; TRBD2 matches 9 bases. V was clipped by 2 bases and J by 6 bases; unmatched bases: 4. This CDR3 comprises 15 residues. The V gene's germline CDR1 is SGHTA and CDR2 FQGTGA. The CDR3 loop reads CASSLLAGESGELFF. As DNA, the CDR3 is TGTGCCAGCAGCTTATTAGCGGGAGAATCCGGGGAGCTGTTTTTT.

The DNA for the CDR3 is TGTGCCAGTAGTCAACAGGGGCGAGAGACCCAGTACTTC. This translates into CASSQQGRETQYF. The chain couples TRBV19 to TRBJ2-5; 7 bases map to TRBD1. The trim removed 5 bases at V and 4 bases at J, leaving 4 bases unmatched. Germline V gene lookup returns CDR1 LNHDA and CDR2 SQIVND (reference sequence). The CDR3 is 13 amino acids.

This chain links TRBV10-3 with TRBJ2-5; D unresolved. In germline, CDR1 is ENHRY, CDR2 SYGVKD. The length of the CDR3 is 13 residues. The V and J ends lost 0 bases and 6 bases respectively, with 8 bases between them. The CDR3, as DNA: TGTGCCATCAGTGAGTCCGGTACTCAGACCCAGTACTTC. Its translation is CAISESGTQTQYF.

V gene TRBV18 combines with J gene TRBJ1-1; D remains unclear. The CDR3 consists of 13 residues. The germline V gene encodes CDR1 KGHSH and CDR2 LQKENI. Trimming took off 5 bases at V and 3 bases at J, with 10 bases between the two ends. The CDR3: CASSSKRDTEAFF. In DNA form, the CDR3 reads TGTGCCAGCTCATCCAAGAGGGACACTGAAGCTTTCTTT.

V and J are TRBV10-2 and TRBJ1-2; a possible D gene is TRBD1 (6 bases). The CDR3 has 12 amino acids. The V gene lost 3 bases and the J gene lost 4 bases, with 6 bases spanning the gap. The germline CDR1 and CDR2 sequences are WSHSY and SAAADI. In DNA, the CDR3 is TGCGCCAGCAGTGAAGGGGGCTATGGCTACACCTTC. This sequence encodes CASSEGGYGYTF.

CDR3 sequence: CASSQDRVPGEAFF. DNA for the CDR3: TGTGCCAGCAGCCAAGACAGGGTCCCAGGTGAAGCTTTCTTT. The gene calls are TRBV14 and TRBJ1-1; perhaps TRBD1 as D (5 bases). Germline CDR1 SGHDN, CDR2 FVKESK. V dropped 0 bases and J dropped 7 bases, with 12 bases sitting between them. The CDR3 loop spans 14 amino acids.

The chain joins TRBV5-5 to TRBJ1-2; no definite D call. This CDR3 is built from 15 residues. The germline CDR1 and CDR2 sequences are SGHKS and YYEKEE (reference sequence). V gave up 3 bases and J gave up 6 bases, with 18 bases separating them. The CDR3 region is CASSWSLQRSDGYTF. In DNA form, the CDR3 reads TGTGCCAGCAGCTGGTCCCTACAGAGGTCGGATGGCTACACCTTC.

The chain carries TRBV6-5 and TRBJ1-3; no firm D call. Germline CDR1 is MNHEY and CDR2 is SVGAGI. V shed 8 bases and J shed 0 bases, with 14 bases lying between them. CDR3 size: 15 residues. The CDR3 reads CASSPSPSSGNTIYF. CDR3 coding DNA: TGTGCCAGCTCCCCCTCTCCGAGCTCTGGAAACACCATATATTTT.

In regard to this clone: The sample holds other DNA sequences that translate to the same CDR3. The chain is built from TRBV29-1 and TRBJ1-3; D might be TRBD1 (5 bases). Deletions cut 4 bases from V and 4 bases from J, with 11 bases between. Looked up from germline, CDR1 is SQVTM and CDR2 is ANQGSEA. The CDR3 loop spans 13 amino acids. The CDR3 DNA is TGCAGCGTTGGGGACCGTGGAGGAAACACCATATATTTT. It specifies CSVGDRGGNTIYF.

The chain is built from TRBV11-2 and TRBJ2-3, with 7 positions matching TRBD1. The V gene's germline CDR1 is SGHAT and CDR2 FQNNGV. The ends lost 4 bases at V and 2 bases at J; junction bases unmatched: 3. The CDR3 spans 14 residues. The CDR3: CASSWDRSTDTQYF. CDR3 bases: TGTGCCAGCAGCTGGGACAGATCCACAGATACGCAGTATTTT.

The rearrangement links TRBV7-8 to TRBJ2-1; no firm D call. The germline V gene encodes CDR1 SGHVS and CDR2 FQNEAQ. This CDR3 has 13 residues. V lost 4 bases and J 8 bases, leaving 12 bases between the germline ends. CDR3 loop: CASSSAPGYEQFF. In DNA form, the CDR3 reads TGTGCCAGCAGCTCGGCCCCCGGCTATGAGCAGTTCTTC.

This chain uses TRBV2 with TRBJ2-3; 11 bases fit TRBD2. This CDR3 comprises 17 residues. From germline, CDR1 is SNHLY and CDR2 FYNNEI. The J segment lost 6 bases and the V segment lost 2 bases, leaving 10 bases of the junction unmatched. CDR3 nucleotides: TGTGCCAGCAGTGAATTTCCGACTAGCGGGATTGGGGATACGCAGTATTTT. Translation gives CASSEFPTSGIGDTQYF.

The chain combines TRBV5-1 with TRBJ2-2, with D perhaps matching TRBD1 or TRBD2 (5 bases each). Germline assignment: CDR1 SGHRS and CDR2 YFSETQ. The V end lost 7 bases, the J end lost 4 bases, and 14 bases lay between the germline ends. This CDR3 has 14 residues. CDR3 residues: CASARDLLTGELFF. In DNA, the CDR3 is TGCGCCAGCGCCCGGGACCTACTCACCGGGGAGCTGTTTTTT. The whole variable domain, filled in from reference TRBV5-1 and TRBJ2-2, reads KAGVTQTPRYLIKTRGQQVTLSCSPISGHRSVSWYQQTPGQGLQFLFEYFSETQRNKGNFPGRFSGRQFSNSRSEMNVSTLELGDSALYLCASARDLLTGELFFGEGSRLTVL.

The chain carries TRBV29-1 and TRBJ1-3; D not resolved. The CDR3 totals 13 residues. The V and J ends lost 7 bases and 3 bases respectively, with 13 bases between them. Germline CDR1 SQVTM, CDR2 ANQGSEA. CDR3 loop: CSALTGSGNTIYF. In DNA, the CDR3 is TGCAGCGCTCTCACGGGGAGTGGAAACACCATATATTTT. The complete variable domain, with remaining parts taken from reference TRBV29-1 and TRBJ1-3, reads SAVISQKPSRDICQRGTSLTIQCQVDSQVTMMFWYRQQPGQSLTLIATANQGSEATYESGFVIDKFPISRPNLTFSTLTVSNMSPEDSSIYLCSALTGSGNTIYFGEGSWLTVV.

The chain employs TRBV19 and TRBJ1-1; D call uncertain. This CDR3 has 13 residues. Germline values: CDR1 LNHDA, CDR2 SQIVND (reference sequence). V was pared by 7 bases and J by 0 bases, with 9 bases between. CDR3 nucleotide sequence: TGTGCCAGTATTGGCAGGATGAACACTGAAGCTTTCTTT. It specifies CASIGRMNTEAFF.

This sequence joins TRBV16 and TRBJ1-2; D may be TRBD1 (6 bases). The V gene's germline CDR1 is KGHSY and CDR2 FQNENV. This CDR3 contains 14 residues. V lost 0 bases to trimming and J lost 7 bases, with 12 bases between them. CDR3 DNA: TGTGCCAGCAGCCAATCGCGGGGGCGAGGTGGCTACACCTTC. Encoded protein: CASSQSRGRGGYTF.

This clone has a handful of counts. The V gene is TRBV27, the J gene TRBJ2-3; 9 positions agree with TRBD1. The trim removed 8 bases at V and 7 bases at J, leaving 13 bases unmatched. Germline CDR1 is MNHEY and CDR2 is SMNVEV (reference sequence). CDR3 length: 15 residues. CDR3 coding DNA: TGTGCCAGCCAATTACAGGGGGCTGGTCTGAATACGCAGTATTTT. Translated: CASQLQGAGLNTQYF.

CDR3 sequence reads: CASSYRTDSYEQYF. The CDR3 DNA reads TGTGCCAGTAGCTACAGGACGGATTCCTACGAGCAGTACTTC. The rearrangement links TRBV19 to TRBJ2-7, with D perhaps TRBD1 (5 bases). The CDR3 runs 14 residues. CDR1 is LNHDA, CDR2 SQIVND, per germline (reference sequence). V dropped 6 bases and J dropped 1 base, with 13 bases sitting between them.

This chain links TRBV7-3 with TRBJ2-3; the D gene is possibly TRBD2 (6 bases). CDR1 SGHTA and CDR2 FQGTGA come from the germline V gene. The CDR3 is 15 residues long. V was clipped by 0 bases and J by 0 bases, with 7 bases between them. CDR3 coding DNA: TGTGCCAGCAGCTTAACGCGGGGCAGCACAGATACGCAGTATTTT. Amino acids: CASSLTRGSTDTQYF.

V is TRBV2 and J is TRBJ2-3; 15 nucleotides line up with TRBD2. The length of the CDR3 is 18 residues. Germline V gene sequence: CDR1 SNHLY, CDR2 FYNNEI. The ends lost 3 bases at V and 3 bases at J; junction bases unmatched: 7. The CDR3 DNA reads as TGTGCCAGCAGTGATATAGGACTAGCGGGAGGGCCTACAGATACGCAGTATTTT. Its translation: CASSDIGLAGGPTDTQYF.

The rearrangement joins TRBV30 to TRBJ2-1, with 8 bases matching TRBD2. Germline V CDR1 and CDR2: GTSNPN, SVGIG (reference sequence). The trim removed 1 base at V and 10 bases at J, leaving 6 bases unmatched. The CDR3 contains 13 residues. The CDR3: CAWSAGGRSEQFF. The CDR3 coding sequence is TGTGCCTGGAGTGCCGGCGGGAGGAGCGAGCAGTTCTTC.

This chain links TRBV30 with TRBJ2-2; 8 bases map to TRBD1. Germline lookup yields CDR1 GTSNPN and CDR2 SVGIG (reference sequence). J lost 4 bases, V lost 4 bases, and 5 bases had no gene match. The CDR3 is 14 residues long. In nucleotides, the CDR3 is TGTGCCTGGAATGTGCAGGGGGCCACCGGGGAGCTGTTTTTT. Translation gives CAWNVQGATGELFF.

The CDR3 sequence is CASSPRAGDNQPQHF. Written as DNA, the CDR3 is TGTGCCAGCTCACCACGGGCGGGGGACAATCAGCCCCAGCATTTT. V and J are TRBV18 and TRBJ1-5; a possible D gene is TRBD1 (5 bases). V dropped 1 base and J dropped 3 bases, with 10 bases sitting between them. The CDR3 loop spans 15 amino acids. Per the germline V gene, CDR1 is KGHSH and CDR2 is LQKENI. Full variable domain (rest looked up from reference TRBV18 and TRBJ1-5): NAGVMQNPRHLVRRRGQEARLRCSPMKGHSHVYWYRQLPEEGLKFMVYLQKENIIDESGMPKERFSAEFPKEGPSILRIQQVVRGDSAAYFCASSPRAGDNQPQHFGDGTRLSIL.